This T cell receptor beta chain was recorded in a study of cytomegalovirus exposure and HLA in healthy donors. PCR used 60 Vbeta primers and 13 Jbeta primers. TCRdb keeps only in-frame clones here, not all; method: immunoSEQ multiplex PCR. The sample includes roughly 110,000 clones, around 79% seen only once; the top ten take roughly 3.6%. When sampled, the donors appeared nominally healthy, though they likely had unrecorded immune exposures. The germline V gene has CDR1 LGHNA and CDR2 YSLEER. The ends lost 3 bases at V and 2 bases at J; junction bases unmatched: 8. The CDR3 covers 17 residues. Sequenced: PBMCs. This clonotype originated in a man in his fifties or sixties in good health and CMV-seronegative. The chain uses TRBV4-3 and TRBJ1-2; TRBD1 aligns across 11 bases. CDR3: CASSHTWGDRGNYGYTF. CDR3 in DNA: TGCGCCAGCAGCCACACCTGGGGGGACAGGGGGAACTATGGCTACACCTTC.